This T cell receptor beta chain was identified in a study of control samples from healthy donors and cancer patients. CDR1 and CDR2 from the germline V gene are SGHTA and FQGTGA. CDR3 length equals 15 residues. V was pared by 6 bases and J by 2 bases, with 17 bases between. The repertoire was sequenced with immunoSEQ multiplex PCR; TCRdb's copy has only in-frame clones and lacks some. Among 150,000 to 200,000 clones listed, roughly 89% were seen once. The TCR was taken from a woman aged 50 to 60 in good health. Sequenced: blood. The chain recombines TRBV7-3 with TRBJ2-7; D assignment may be TRBD1 or TRBD2 (6 bases each). CDR3 nucleotides: TGTGCCAGCAGTGTGGGGGCGGGAATTACCTACGAGCAGTACTTC. Protein product: CASSVGAGITYEQYF.